This entry features one T cell receptor beta chain sequence. Its target is not known. This sample is part of a study of OX40 agonist ivuxolimab in advanced cancers. General observations from the study: On average, CD8+ T cells had more expanded clones than CD4+. Certain nonresponders likewise exhibited a low normalized T-cell clonal expansion. By week 6 at 0.1 to 3.0 mg/kg, blood CD4+ and CD8+ T cells had expanded clonally.

TCRdb's copy holds only in-frame clones and misses some; the assay was immunoSEQ multiplex PCR. The table has about 32,000 clones, approximately 90% seen once; the top ten hold roughly 34%. The CDR3 spans 16 residues. V was clipped by 3 bases and J by 3 bases, with 16 bases between them. CDR1 and CDR2 (germline): MNHEY, SMNVEV (reference sequence). The investigators sampled blood at baseline, at cycle 4 day 1, and at cycle 7 day 1. This receptor was taken from an adult with an advanced solid tumor such as melanoma, head and neck, liver or kidney cancer. This sequence joins TRBV27 and TRBJ2-3; D not resolved. The sequencing here drew on CD4+ or CD8+ T cells sorted from blood, taken in a trial of the OX40 agonist ivuxolimab. The CDR3 protein is CASSFEALLETDTQYF. For the CDR3, the DNA is TGTGCCAGCAGTTTCGAGGCGCTTTTGGAGACAGATACGCAGTATTTT.